This T cell receptor beta chain was recovered during a study of T cells after yellow fever vaccination. TCRdb independently ran MiXCR on the 5' RACE reads; one entry per CDR3 protein. The table lists 250,000 to 400,000 distinct CDR3 sequences, about 4% of them singletons. Per germline, CDR1 LNHDA and CDR2 SQIVND (reference sequence). Trimming took 10 bases from V and 6 from J, leaving 9 bases between them. CDR3 length equals 11 residues. This TCR derives from a man between 18 and 35 years old who received the YFV17D yellow fever vaccine. The starting material was PBMCs, obtained 5 days after the yellow fever booster vaccination. The genes are TRBV19 and TRBJ2-2; D uncertain. The CDR3 bases are TGTGCCACAAGTTGGGCCGGGGAGCTGTTTTTT. Translation: CATSWAGELFF.